A selection of T cell receptor beta chains follows, all from one sample in a study of shared clonotypes between healthy human individuals. TCRdb's table, derived via immunoSEQ multiplex PCR, lists solely in-frame clones and lacks some. The sample yields 950,000 to 1,100,000 clones, approximately 76% seen once. Sequencing was done on a sample of memory CD4+ T cells sorted from blood. These receptors were taken from a man between 18 and 35 years old in good health. Both conserved end residues are part of each CDR3. Each record gives: V gene, clone size, D gene, J gene, CDR3 DNA, CDR3 protein. A D gene is named only where the DNA matches it firmly. The size field is filled for only some rows; it gives once, few, many or a size class.

TRBV5-1	-	TRBD1	TRBJ1-1	TGCGCCAGCAGCGCGGACAGGGGGCAGAACACTGAAGCTTTCTTT	CASSADRGQNTEAFF
TRBV10-1	-	TRBD1	TRBJ2-1	TGCGCCAGCAGGGGACAGGAGGGACCTTACAATGAGCAGTTCTTC	CASRGQEGPYNEQFF
TRBV7-6	-	-	TRBJ2-1	TGTGCCAGCAGCTTGGCGGCAGGGGAATACAATGAGCAGTTCTTC	CASSLAAGEYNEQFF
TRBV5-1	few	-	TRBJ1-2	TGCGCCAGCAGGGAAGGGCCTAACTATGGCTACACCTTC	CASREGPNYGYTF
TRBV5-5	-	-	TRBJ1-6	TGTGCCAGCAGCTTTCATGAGGATTCACCCCTCCACTTT	CASSFHEDSPLHF
TRBV10-3	-	-	TRBJ2-3	TGTGCCATCGGGGTTACAGATACGCAGTATTTT	CAIGVTDTQYF
TRBV7-6	-	TRBD1	TRBJ2-7	TGTGCCAGCAGCTTGTCTACAGGGGTGACCTACGAGCAGTACTTC	CASSLSTGVTYEQYF
TRBV5-4	-	TRBD2	TRBJ2-3	TGTGCCAGCAGCTTGGCCCTCGGAGCGGGAGGTTTCACAGATACGCAGTATTTT	CASSLALGAGGFTDTQYF
TRBV18	-	TRBD2	TRBJ2-2	TGTGCCAGCTCCCCCAGGACTAGCGGGGGGTCCTATCAGGAGCTGTTTTTT	CASSPRTSGGSYQELFF
TRBV4-1	-	TRBD2	TRBJ2-5	TGCGCCAGCAGCCAAGCCCTAGCGGTGCCCGGGGAGACCCAGTACTTC	CASSQALAVPGETQYF
TRBV19	-	TRBD1	TRBJ2-1	TGTGCCAGCACGGACAGGGGGCGCGGTGAGCAGTTCTTC	CASTDRGRGEQFF
TRBV27	-	-	TRBJ1-1	TGTGCCAGCAGTTTTAGGGTGGGCTCGAACACTGAAGCTTTCTTT	CASSFRVGSNTEAFF
TRBV5-6	-	-	TRBJ2-7	TGTGCCAGCAGCTTGGAAAGCGGCAGGGGAGGTGGGCCCTACTTC	CASSLESGRGGGPYF
TRBV27	-	-	TRBJ2-7	TGTGCCAGCAGTCCCCTCATGATCCACGAGCAGTACTTC	CASSPLMIHEQYF
TRBV27	-	-	TRBJ2-2	TGTGCCAGCAGTTTATTGGCCGGGGAGCTGTTTTTT	CASSLLAGELFF
TRBV6-1	few	-	TRBJ2-5	TGTGCCAGCAGCAGCGGGTCCCAAGAGACCCAGTACTTC	CASSSGSQETQYF
TRBV14	-	-	TRBJ1-6	TGTGCCAGCACCCTGGGGCAGGGGCCTTCACCCCTCCACTTT	CASTLGQGPSPLHF
TRBV10-1	many	-	TRBJ2-5	TGCGCCAGCAGTGAGATGAGGGGAGAGACCCAGTACTTC	CASSEMRGETQYF
TRBV29-1	once	TRBD1	TRBJ1-2	TGCAGCGTAACCCGGGACAGGGCCGGTGGCTACACCTTC	CSVTRDRAGGYTF
TRBV10-3	-	-	TRBJ1-5	TGTGCCATCAGTGAGTCGGCGAGAAGCAATCAGCCCCAGCATTTT	CAISESARSNQPQHF
TRBV19	-	-	TRBJ1-1	TGTGCCAGTAGTATGGGGGGGCGCGGCGAGAACACTGAAGCTTTCTTT	CASSMGGRGENTEAFF
TRBV7-2	-	-	TRBJ2-1	TGTGCCAGCAGCCCAGGCCCCGGACGGACAAGCTCCTACAATGAGCAGTTCTTC	CASSPGPGRTSSYNEQFF
TRBV28	-	-	TRBJ2-2	TGTGCCAGCAGTCCGGACTTTAGTCAAGTTGGGGAGCTGTTTTTT	CASSPDFSQVGELFF
TRBV27	-	-	TRBJ1-4	TGTGCCAGCAGTTTTAAAAGGGGCTTTAATGAAAAACTGTTTTTT	CASSFKRGFNEKLFF
TRBV19	-	-	TRBJ2-3	-	CASTSGGLSTDTQYF
TRBV28	-	TRBD2	TRBJ2-5	TGTGCCAGCAGCCCGGGAGGTACCGGGCTCTGGGAGACCCAGTACTTC	CASSPGGTGLWETQYF
TRBV4-1	-	TRBD2	TRBJ2-7	TGCGCCAGCAGCCCCGGGAGTGGAGCAAGGCGTCTAGCGGGAGCCTACGAGCAGTACTTC	CASSPGSGARRLAGAYEQYF
TRBV15	-	TRBD2	TRBJ2-2	TGTGCCACCAGCGGCGCCGGGACTAGCGTTACCCGGGAGCTGTTTTTT	CATSGAGTSVTRELFF
TRBV10-3	-	TRBD1	TRBJ2-1	TGTGCCATCAGGTCGGCGGACAGGGGAGATGAGCAGTTCTTC	CAIRSADRGDEQFF